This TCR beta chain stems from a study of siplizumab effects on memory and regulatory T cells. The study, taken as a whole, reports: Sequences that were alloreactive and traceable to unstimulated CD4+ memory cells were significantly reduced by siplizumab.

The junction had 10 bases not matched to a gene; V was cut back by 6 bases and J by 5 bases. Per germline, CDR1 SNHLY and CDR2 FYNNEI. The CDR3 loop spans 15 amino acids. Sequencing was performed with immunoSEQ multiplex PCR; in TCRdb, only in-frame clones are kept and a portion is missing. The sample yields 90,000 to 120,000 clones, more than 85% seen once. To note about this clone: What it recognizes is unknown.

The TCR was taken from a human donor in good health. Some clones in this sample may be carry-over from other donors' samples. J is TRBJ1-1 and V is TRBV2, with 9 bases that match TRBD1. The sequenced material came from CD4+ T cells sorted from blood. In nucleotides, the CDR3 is TGTGCCAGCAGATTGGGACAGGGCGTGTCGACTGAAGCTTTCTTT. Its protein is CASRLGQGVSTEAFF.